The entry below gives a single T cell receptor (beta chain) sequence along with its context. What it binds is unknown. TCR alpha and TCR beta cDNA libraries carrying sample barcodes and UMIs came from 5'RACE with constant-segment primers. Each CDR3 protein is one row after TCRdb ran MiXCR on the 5' RACE reads. Of roughly 130,000 distinct CDR3 sequences in the sample, roughly 6% were seen once. Looked up from germline, CDR1 is SSHAT and CDR2 is FNYEAQ (reference sequence). The CDR3 has 17 residues. The V gene end was trimmed by 1 base and the J gene end by 1 base; junction bases not matched to a gene: 4. This sample is drawn from a study of T-cell memory formation after mild COVID-19. Broader study findings: The appearance of some responding clones in pre-infection memory suggested that cross-reactive memory joined. CD4+ contracting clones were mainly CM and EM; CD8+ ones, EMRA.

This clonotype originated in an adult woman who had mild COVID-19 (a few samples of this study predate the infection). Cell type and time point are not known. This rearrangement joins TRBV7-7 to TRBJ2-5; TRBD2 matches at 12 bases. Sequences were obtained from PBMCs or a T cell subset sorted from them (not recorded which). CDR3 protein: CASSLGRLAGAQETQYF. The CDR3 nucleotides are TGTGCCAGCAGCTTAGGGAGACTAGCGGGAGCCCAAGAGACCCAGTACTTC.